These T cell receptor beta chains were read from a single sample in a study of shared clonotypes between healthy human individuals. Data came from immunoSEQ multiplex PCR; TCRdb stores just in-frame clones and leaves some out. In the table there are around 2,000,000 clones, about 95% of which are singletons. Sequenced sample: naive CD8+ T cells sorted from blood. These receptor sequences come from a man aged 18 to 30 in good health. The CDR3 runs from the conserved cysteine through the conserved F or W. A D gene is named only where the DNA matches it firmly. Size is omitted from some rows. Given values are once, few, many or a class for expanded clones.

J,V,D,size,CDR3,DNA
TRBJ2-3,TRBV27,-,-,CASSLGNSVDTQYF,TGTGCCAGCAGTTTAGGGAATAGTGTGGATACGCAGTATTTT
TRBJ1-6,TRBV7-6,-,-,CASSLLPISPLHF,TGTGCCAGCAGCCTCCTACCTATCTCACCCCTCCACTTT
TRBJ2-7,TRBV7-9,TRBD2,-,CASSSAGDRAFSYEQYF,TGTGCCAGCAGCTCGGCGGGGGATCGAGCCTTCTCCTACGAGCAGTACTTC
TRBJ2-3,TRBV4-3,TRBD2,-,CASSHRTGGLAGTDTQYF,TGCGCCAGCAGCCACCGGACAGGTGGGCTAGCGGGGACAGATACGCAGTATTTT
TRBJ2-5,TRBV6-6,-,-,CASSYSGGQETQYF,TGTGCCAGCAGTTACTCGGGCGGCCAAGAGACCCAGTACTTC
TRBJ1-2,TRBV6-8,-,-,CATGVINYGYTF,TGTGCCACCGGGGTCATTAACTATGGCTACACCTTC
TRBJ2-3,TRBV2,TRBD2,-,CASSPASGGTDTQYF,TGTGCCAGCAGTCCTGCCAGCGGGGGCACAGATACGCAGTATTTT
TRBJ1-2,TRBV7-9,-,few,CASSAAGLRGYTF,TGTGCCAGCAGCGCCGCCGGATTGCGGGGCTACACCTTC
TRBJ2-7,TRBV6-6,TRBD2,-,CASSYGLAAYEQYF,TGTGCCAGCAGTTACGGGCTAGCGGCCTACGAGCAGTACTTC
TRBJ2-2,TRBV27,TRBD2,-,CASSLPYLLAGRRENTGELFF,TGTGCCAGCAGTTTACCCTATTTACTAGCGGGTAGACGAGAGAACACCGGGGAGCTGTTTTTT
TRBJ1-6,TRBV19,TRBD1,-,CASRTGQGAYNSPLHF,TGTGCCAGTAGGACCGGACAGGGGGCTTATAATTCACCCCTCCACTTT
TRBJ1-6,TRBV6-5,-,-,CASSYSSRQRSPLHF,TGTGCCAGCAGTTACTCGTCCCGCCAGCGCTCACCCCTCCACTTT
TRBJ2-3,TRBV11-2,TRBD2,-,CASRRLAVGFADTQYF,TGTGCCAGCAGACGCCTAGCGGTGGGGTTTGCAGATACGCAGTATTTT
TRBJ1-4,TRBV4-1,-,-,CASSQERSEKLFF,TGCGCCAGCAGCCAAGAAAGGTCTGAAAAACTGTTTTTT
TRBJ2-3,TRBV5-4,TRBD2,-,CASSMPGLAGVSTDTQYF,TGTGCCAGCAGCATGCCGGGACTAGCGGGAGTTAGCACAGATACGCAGTATTTT
TRBJ2-7,TRBV4-1,TRBD2,-,CASRGPVGLAGVLDEQYF,TGCGCCAGCAGGGGTCCAGTGGGACTAGCGGGAGTTTTGGACGAGCAGTACTTC
TRBJ2-4,TRBV7-9,-,once,CASSQTWGADGHIQYF,TGTGCCAGCAGCCAGACTTGGGGGGCGGATGGGCACATTCAGTACTTC
TRBJ1-2,TRBV6-1,TRBD1,-,CASSGSLIWTGKFANYGYTF,TGTGCCAGCAGTGGTTCGTTGATCTGGACAGGGAAATTTGCTAACTATGGCTACACCTTC
TRBJ2-1,TRBV29-1,-,once,CSVDRLGYNEQFF,TGCAGCGTTGATAGGCTGGGCTACAATGAGCAGTTCTTC
TRBJ2-7,TRBV7-9,TRBD1,-,CASSLPGQSYEQYF,TGTGCCAGCAGCTTGCCGGGACAGTCCTACGAGCAGTACTTC
TRBJ2-5,TRBV2,-,-,CASRAGETQYF,TGTGCCAGCAGGGCAGGAGAGACCCAGTACTTC
TRBJ1-2,TRBV11-2,-,once,CASSFGPEGGYTF,TGTGCCAGCAGCTTCGGGCCTGAGGGTGGCTACACCTTC
TRBJ2-7,TRBV21-1,-,once,CASSIWGRQGRAYEQYF,TGTGCCAGCAGCATTTGGGGGAGACAGGGGCGGGCCTACGAGCAGTACTTC
TRBJ1-4,TRBV29-1,-,-,CSVGSRQGSNEKLFF,TGCAGCGTTGGGTCCCGGCAGGGCTCTAATGAAAAACTGTTTTTT
TRBJ1-1,TRBV19,-,-,CASSIRGADAFF,TGTGCCAGTAGTATTCGAGGGGCTGACGCTTTCTTT
TRBJ2-7,TRBV5-1,-,-,CASSLEAPSSYEQYF,TGCGCCAGCAGCTTGGAGGCTCCAAGCTCCTACGAGCAGTACTTC
TRBJ1-2,TRBV27,-,few,CASRRVKGYGYTF,TGTGCCAGCAGGCGAGTAAAAGGCTATGGCTACACCTTC
TRBJ1-3,TRBV6-1,-,once,CASSEALGQGFGNTIYF,TGTGCCAGCAGTGAAGCGCTGGGGCAGGGTTTCGGAAACACCATATATTTT
TRBJ2-7,TRBV27,TRBD2,-,CASSHLRVAGADEQYF,TGTGCCAGCAGTCACCTCAGGGTAGCGGGTGCCGACGAGCAGTACTTC
TRBJ2-7,TRBV11-2,-,-,CASSLPDMGSTYEQYF,TGTGCCAGCAGCTTACCCGATATGGGTTCCACCTACGAGCAGTACTTC
TRBJ2-7,TRBV5-7,-,-,CASSPADSSLYEQYF,TGTGCCAGCAGCCCGGCCGACAGCTCCCTCTACGAGCAGTACTTC
TRBJ2-1,TRBV9,TRBD1,once,CASSAGTGGSYNEQFF,TGTGCCAGCAGCGCCGGTACAGGGGGCTCCTACAATGAGCAGTTCTTC
TRBJ2-7,TRBV5-1,-,once,CASSYAGVEQYF,TGCGCCAGCAGTTACGCAGGGGTTGAGCAGTACTTC
TRBJ2-3,TRBV30,-,-,CAWSHTGALTDTQYF,TGTGCCTGGAGTCATACGGGAGCTCTCACAGATACGCAGTATTTT
TRBJ1-1,TRBV5-4,TRBD1,-,CATTDGAGGTEAFF,TGTGCCACCACCGACGGGGCAGGGGGGACTGAAGCTTTCTTT
TRBJ2-7,TRBV6-5,-,-,CASSYGGPGYEQYF,TGTGCCAGCAGTTATGGCGGTCCAGGCTACGAGCAGTACTTC
TRBJ2-7,TRBV5-1,TRBD2,-,CASSLAASGAYEQYF,TGCGCCAGCAGCTTGGCGGCTAGCGGGGCCTACGAGCAGTACTTC
TRBJ2-7,TRBV5-1,-,-,CASSFSSSYEQYF,TGCGCCAGCAGCTTCAGTTCTTCCTACGAGCAGTACTTC
TRBJ2-7,TRBV30,-,-,CAWRAGVEQYF,TGTGCCTGGAGGGCAGGGGTTGAGCAGTACTTC
TRBJ1-1,TRBV11-2,TRBD1,-,CASSPTPDRGTEAFF,TGTGCCAGCAGCCCTACCCCGGACAGGGGCACTGAAGCTTTCTTT
TRBJ2-3,TRBV13,TRBD2,once,CASSLGLAGSTDTQYF,TGTGCCAGCAGCTTAGGCCTAGCGGGTAGCACAGATACGCAGTATTTT